A selection of T cell receptor beta chains follows, all from one sample in a study of blood T cell repertoires in COVID-19. Libraries were prepared by immunoSEQ multiplex PCR; TCRdb keeps only in-frame clonotypes and omits some of them. The sample carries more than 35,000 clones, roughly 80% recorded once. Source material: peripheral blood. The origin of the receptors is a man between 70 and 80 years old with acute or convalescent COVID-19. The CDR3 runs from the conserved cysteine through the conserved F or W. The order of the fields is J gene, clone size, D gene, V gene, CDR3 protein, CDR3 DNA. The D gene is left open where the match is weak. Clone size is stated in some rows and not others, as once, few, many or a class when expanded.

TRBJ1-5	few	.	TRBV9	CASSVGRDAAGNQPQHF	TGTGCCAGCAGCGTAGGGAGAGACGCAGCGGGCAATCAGCCCCAGCATTTT
TRBJ1-5	once	.	TRBV15	CATSRLAGEGNQPQHF	TGTGCCACCAGCAGACTAGCAGGAGAAGGCAATCAGCCCCAGCATTTT
TRBJ1-1	few	TRBD1	TRBV25-1	CASSPGQGRAFF	TGTGCCAGCAGTCCTGGACAGGGAAGAGCTTTCTTT
TRBJ1-1	.	.	TRBV30	CAWSVLGQANTEAFF	TGTGCCTGGAGTGTACTTGGACAAGCGAACACTGAAGCTTTCTTT
TRBJ2-1	once	TRBD2	TRBV27	CASRFREGSYNEQFF	TGTGCCAGCAGATTCCGGGAGGGCTCCTACAATGAGCAGTTCTTC
TRBJ2-2	.	TRBD2	TRBV24-1	CATSDVASGRRSTGELFF	TGTGCCACCAGTGATGTCGCTAGCGGGAGGCGTAGCACCGGGGAGCTGTTTTTT
TRBJ1-2	.	TRBD1	TRBV7-6	CASSLAPRGNYGYTF	TGTGCCAGCAGCTTAGCGCCCAGGGGGAACTATGGCTACACCTTC
TRBJ2-3	.	.	TRBV3-1/TRBV3-2	CASSQGPLTDTQYF	TGTGCCAGCAGCCAAGGTCCCCTCACAGATACGCAGTATTTT
TRBJ1-1	.	.	TRBV11-2	CASSLERAFF	TGTGCCAGCAGCTTAGAGAGGGCTTTCTTT
TRBJ2-1	.	.	TRBV29-1	CSVGGGPYNEQFF	TGCAGCGTTGGGGGGGGGCCATACAATGAGCAGTTCTTC
TRBJ1-2	.	.	TRBV7-2	CASNTDSIQGYTF	TGTGCCAGCAACACGGACTCGATTCAGGGCTACACCTTC
TRBJ2-1	few	TRBD2	TRBV30	CAWTQGLAGYNEQFF	TGTGCCTGGACTCAGGGACTAGCGGGGTACAATGAGCAGTTCTTC
TRBJ1-6	.	.	TRBV28	CASRTPGGSPLHF	TGTGCCAGCAGGACCCCGGGGGGTTCACCCCTCCACTTT
TRBJ1-4	.	.	TRBV25-1	CASSEAGSTSEKLFF	TGTGCCAGCAGTGAGGCAGGGTCCACCAGTGAAAAACTGTTTTTT
TRBJ1-4	.	.	TRBV4-1	CASSQDSKGTTNEKLFF	TGCGCCAGCAGCCAAGATAGTAAGGGGACTACTAATGAAAAACTGTTTTTT
TRBJ2-1	.	.	TRBV14	CASSGGSHNEQFF	TGTGCCAGCAGCGGGGGGTCTCACAATGAGCAGTTCTTC
TRBJ1-2	.	.	TRBV7-2	CASSLGSSNQNYGYTF	TGTGCCAGCAGCTTAGGGTCCTCCAACCAGAACTATGGCTACACCTTC
TRBJ2-2	.	TRBD2	TRBV5-1	CASSLSGGANTGELFF	TGCGCCAGCAGCTTGAGCGGGGGGGCGAACACCGGGGAGCTGTTTTTT
TRBJ2-4	.	TRBD2	TRBV28	CASSLTGGSKNIQYF	TGTGCCAGCAGCCTGACCGGGGGGTCCAAAAACATTCAGTACTTC
TRBJ1-1	.	.	TRBV11-2	CASSEDRNTEAFF	TGTGCCAGCAGCGAAGACAGGAACACTGAAGCTTTCTTT
TRBJ2-6	.	.	TRBV7-2	CASSRGGHSGANVLTF	TGTGCCAGCAGTCGAGGGGGACACTCTGGGGCCAACGTCCTGACTTTC
TRBJ2-7	.	TRBD1	TRBV7-9	CASSRLGSGQEEQYF	TGTGCCAGCAGCCGTTTGGGTTCCGGACAGGAAGAGCAGTACTTC
TRBJ2-5	medium-sized	TRBD2	TRBV6-2/TRBV6-3	CASSLTTSGGGTQYF	TGTGCCAGCAGCCTGACGACTAGCGGGGGGGGGACCCAGTACTTC
TRBJ1-5	few	TRBD1	TRBV6-4	CASSQGAGQPQHF	TGTGCCAGCAGTCAGGGGGCGGGACAGCCCCAGCATTTT
TRBJ2-3	.	.	TRBV6-5	CASSYSTVTTDTQYF	TGTGCCAGCAGTTACTCGACAGTGACCACAGATACGCAGTATTTT
TRBJ1-2	.	.	TRBV4-3	CASSQDVAGFYGYTF	TGCGCCAGCAGCCAAGATGTGGCAGGTTTCTACGGCTACACCTTC
TRBJ2-7	.	.	TRBV10-3	CAIRDGQSTYEQYF	TGTGCCATCAGGGATGGACAGTCTACCTACGAGCAGTACTTC
TRBJ2-3	.	.	TRBV27	CASSLSRTDTQYF	TGTGCCAGCAGTTTATCGCGGACAGATACGCAGTATTTT
TRBJ1-2	.	TRBD1	TRBV14	CASSQGRTGGFGYTF	TGTGCCAGCAGCCAAGGACGGACAGGGGGCTTTGGCTACACCTTC
TRBJ2-7	.	TRBD2	TRBV7-6	CASSSSSGRAAEQYF	TGTGCCAGCAGCTCATCTAGCGGGAGGGCCGCCGAGCAGTACTTC
TRBJ2-4	.	TRBD1	TRBV5-1	CASSPGTVAARAKNIQYF	TGCGCCAGCAGCCCGGGGACAGTGGCTGCGAGAGCCAAAAACATTCAGTACTTC
TRBJ2-7	.	TRBD1	TRBV10-3	CAISESGDRGETTYEQYF	TGTGCCATCAGTGAGTCGGGGGACAGGGGCGAAACGACCTACGAGCAGTACTTC
TRBJ2-3	.	TRBD2	TRBV3-1/TRBV3-2	CASSLGLAGGPDTQYF	TGTGCCAGCAGCCTGGGACTAGCGGGAGGACCGGATACGCAGTATTTT